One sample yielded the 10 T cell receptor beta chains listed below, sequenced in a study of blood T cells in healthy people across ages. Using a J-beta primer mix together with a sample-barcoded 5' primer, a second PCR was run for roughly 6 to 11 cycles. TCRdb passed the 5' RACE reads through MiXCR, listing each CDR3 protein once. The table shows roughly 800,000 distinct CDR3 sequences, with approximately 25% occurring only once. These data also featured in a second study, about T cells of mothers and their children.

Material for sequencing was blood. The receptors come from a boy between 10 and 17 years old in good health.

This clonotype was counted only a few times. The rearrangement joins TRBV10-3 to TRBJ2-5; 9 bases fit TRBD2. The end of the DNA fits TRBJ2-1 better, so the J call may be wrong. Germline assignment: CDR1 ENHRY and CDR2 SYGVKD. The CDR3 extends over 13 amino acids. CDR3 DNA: TGTGCCATCATGGATAGCGGGAGCGCTCCTCAGTTCTTC. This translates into CAIMDSGSAPQFF.

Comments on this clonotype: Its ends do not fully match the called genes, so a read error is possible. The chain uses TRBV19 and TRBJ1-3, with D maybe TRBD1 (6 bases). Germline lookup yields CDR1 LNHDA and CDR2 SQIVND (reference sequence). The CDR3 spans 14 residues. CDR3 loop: CASSIRGPGNAIYF. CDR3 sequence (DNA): TGTGCCAGTAGTATCAGGGGACCAGGAAACGCCATATATTTT.

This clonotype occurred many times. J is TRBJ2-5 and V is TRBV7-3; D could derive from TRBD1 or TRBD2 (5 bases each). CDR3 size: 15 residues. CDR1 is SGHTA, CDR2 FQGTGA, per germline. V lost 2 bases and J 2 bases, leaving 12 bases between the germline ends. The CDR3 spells CASSLEGNRQETQYF. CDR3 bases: TGTGCCAGCAGCTTAGAGGGGAACAGGCAAGAGACCCAGTACTTC.

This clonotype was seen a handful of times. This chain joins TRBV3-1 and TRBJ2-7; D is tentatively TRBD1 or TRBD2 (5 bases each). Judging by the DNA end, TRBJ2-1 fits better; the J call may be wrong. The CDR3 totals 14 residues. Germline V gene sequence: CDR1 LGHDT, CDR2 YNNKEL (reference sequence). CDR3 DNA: TGTGCCAGCAGCGAGGGGAATATGGACAATGAGCAGTTCTTC. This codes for CASSEGNMDNEQFF.

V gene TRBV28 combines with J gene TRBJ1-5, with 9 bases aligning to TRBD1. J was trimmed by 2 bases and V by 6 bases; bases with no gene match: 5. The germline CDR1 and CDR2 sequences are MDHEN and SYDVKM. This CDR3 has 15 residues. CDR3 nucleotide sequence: TGTGCCAGCAGGTCGGGACAGGGCGGCAATCAGCCCCAGCATTTT. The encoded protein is CASRSGQGGNQPQHF.

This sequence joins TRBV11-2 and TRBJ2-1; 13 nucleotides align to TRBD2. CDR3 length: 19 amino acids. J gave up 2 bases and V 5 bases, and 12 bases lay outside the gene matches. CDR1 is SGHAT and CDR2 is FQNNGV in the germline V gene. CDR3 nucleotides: TGTGCCAGCAGCCCTGGACTAGCGGGAGTCATAATTCCCTACAATGAGCAGTTCTTC. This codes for CASSPGLAGVIIPYNEQFF.

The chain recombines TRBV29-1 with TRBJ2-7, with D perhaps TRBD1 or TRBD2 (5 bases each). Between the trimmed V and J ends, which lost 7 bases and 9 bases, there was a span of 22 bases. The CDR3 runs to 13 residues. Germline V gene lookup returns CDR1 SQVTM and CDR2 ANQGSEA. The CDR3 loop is CSALRDGALRQYF. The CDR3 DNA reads TGCAGCGCTCTCCGGGACGGGGCTCTGCGGCAGTACTTC.

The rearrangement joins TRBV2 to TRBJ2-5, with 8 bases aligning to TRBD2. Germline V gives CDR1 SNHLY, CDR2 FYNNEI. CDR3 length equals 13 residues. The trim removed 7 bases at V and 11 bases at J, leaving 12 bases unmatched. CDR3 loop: CASILLAVGEQYF. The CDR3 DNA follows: TGTGCCAGCATCCTACTAGCGGTCGGAGAGCAGTACTTC. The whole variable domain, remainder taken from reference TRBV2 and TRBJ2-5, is EPEVTQTPSHQVTQMGQEVILRCVPISNHLYFYWYRQILGQKVEFLVSFYNNEISEKSEIFDDQFSVERPDGSNFTLKIRSTKLEDSAMYFCASILLAVGEQYFGPGTRLLVL.

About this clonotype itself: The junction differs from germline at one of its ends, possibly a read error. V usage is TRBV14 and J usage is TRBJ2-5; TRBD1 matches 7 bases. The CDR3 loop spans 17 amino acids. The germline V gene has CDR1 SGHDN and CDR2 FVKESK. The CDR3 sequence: CASSPRTMDRYQETQYF. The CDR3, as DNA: TGTGCCAGCAGTCCCCGCACAATGGACAGGTACCAGGAGACCCAGTACTTC.

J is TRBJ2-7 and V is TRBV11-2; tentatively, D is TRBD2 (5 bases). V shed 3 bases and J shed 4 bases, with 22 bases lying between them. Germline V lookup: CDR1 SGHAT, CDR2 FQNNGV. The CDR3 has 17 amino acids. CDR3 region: CASSLFRLAPPEYEQYF. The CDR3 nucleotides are TGTGCCAGCAGCTTGTTCCGTCTAGCCCCACCGGAATACGAGCAGTACTTC.